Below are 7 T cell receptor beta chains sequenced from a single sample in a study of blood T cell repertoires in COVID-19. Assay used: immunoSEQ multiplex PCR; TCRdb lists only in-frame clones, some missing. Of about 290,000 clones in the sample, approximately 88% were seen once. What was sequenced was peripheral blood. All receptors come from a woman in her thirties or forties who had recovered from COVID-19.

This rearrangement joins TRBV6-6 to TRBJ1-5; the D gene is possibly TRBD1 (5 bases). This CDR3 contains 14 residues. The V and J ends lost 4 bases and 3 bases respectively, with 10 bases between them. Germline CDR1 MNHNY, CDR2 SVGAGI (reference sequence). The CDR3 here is CASSSGQLNQPQHF. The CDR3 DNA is TGTGCCAGCAGTTCAGGACAACTCAATCAGCCCCAGCATTTT.

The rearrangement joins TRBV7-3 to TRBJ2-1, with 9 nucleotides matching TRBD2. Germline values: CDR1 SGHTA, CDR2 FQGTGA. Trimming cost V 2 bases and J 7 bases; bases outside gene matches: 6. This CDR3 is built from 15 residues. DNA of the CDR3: TGTGCCAGCAGCTTAGGGACTAGCTTAAATAATGAGCAGTTCTTC. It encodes CASSLGTSLNNEQFF.

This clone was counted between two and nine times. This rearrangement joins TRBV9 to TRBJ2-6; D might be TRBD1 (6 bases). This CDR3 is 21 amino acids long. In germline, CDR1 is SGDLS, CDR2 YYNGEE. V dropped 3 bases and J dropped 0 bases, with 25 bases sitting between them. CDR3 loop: CASSAKVRQAAGVSGANVLTF. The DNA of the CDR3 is TGTGCCAGCAGCGCGAAGGTGCGACAGGCGGCCGGAGTCTCTGGGGCCAACGTCCTGACTTTC.

CDR3 sequence reads: CATSRLAGSSYEQYF. CDR3 nucleotides: TGTGCCACCAGCAGACTAGCGGGGAGCTCCTACGAGCAGTACTTC. The chain couples TRBV15 to TRBJ2-7, with 9 bases fitting TRBD2. Trimming cost V 2 bases and J 0 bases; bases outside gene matches: 2. The CDR3 covers 15 residues. Germline CDR1 and CDR2: LNHNV and YYDKDF (reference sequence).

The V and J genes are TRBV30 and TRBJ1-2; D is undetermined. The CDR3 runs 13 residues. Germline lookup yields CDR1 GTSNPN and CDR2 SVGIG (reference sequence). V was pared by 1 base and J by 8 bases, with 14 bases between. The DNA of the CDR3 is TGTGCCTGGAGTGCCGTGTACCGCCAGGGCTACACCTTC. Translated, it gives CAWSAVYRQGYTF.

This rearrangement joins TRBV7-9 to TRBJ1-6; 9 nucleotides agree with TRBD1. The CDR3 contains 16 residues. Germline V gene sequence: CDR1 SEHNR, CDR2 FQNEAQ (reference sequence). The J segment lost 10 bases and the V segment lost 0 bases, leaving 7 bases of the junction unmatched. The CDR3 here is CASSLASTGGRSPLHF. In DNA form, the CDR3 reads TGTGCCAGCAGCTTAGCTTCGACAGGGGGACGGTCACCCCTCCACTTT.

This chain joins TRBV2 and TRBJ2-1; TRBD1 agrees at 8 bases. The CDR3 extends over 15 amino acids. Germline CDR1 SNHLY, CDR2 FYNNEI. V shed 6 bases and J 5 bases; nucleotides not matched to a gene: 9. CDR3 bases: TGTGCCAGCAGGGGAAAACAGGGGGAGAACAATGAGCAGTTCTTC. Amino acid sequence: CASRGKQGENNEQFF.